This passage covers 22 T cell receptor beta chains from one sample sequenced in a study of cytomegalovirus exposure and HLA in healthy donors (dated 2017 in TCRdb). Library method: the immunoSEQ multiplex PCR assay. Imported from immuneACCESS, the table was reduced by TCRdb to in-frame sequences with V and J called. These copies leave out some clones; in studies compared against another copy, an unresolved V gene accounts for under half, and the cause of the remainder is not known. The sample table lists fewer than 150,000 clones, about 87% of them with a count of one. The top ten hold around 2% of the sample. The source material was PBMCs. These receptors were collected from a man younger than 35 in good health and CMV-seronegative.

CDR3: CASSPTTRAPQHF. CDR3 bases: TGTGCCAGCAGTCCCACTACCAGGGCGCCCCAGCATTTT. The V call is TRBV27, the J call TRBJ1-5, with a tentative D call TRBD1 (5 bases). There are 13 residues in the CDR3. V was shortened by 5 bases and J by 9 bases, with 14 bases between the two germline ends. Germline CDR1 MNHEY, CDR2 SMNVEV (reference sequence).

The J gene is TRBJ2-3, the V gene TRBV5-1; a weak D match, TRBD2 (6 bases). There are 14 residues in the CDR3. Germline V gene lookup returns CDR1 SGHRS and CDR2 YFSETQ. The germline V and J ends were trimmed by 3 bases and 2 bases, with 10 bases remaining between them. The CDR3 is CASSSRLVTDTQYF. CDR3 in DNA: TGCGCCAGCAGCTCCCGACTAGTCACAGATACGCAGTATTTT.

The V gene is TRBV4-3, the J gene TRBJ2-7; 9 bases align to TRBD2. The CDR3 runs to 17 residues. From germline, CDR1 is LGHNA and CDR2 YSLEER. Germline trimming cut 1 base from V and 1 base from J; bases unmatched to any gene: 8. The DNA for the CDR3 is TGCGCCAGCAGCCAAGCGGCGGGGGGGCACGAGTCCTACGAGCAGTACTTC. Protein sequence: CASSQAAGGHESYEQYF.

The chain is built from TRBV2 and TRBJ1-1; TRBD1 is a possible D gene (6 bases). Between the trimmed V and J ends, which lost 9 bases and 0 bases, there was a span of 14 bases. The CDR3 loop spans 14 amino acids. Germline V CDR1 and CDR2: SNHLY, FYNNEI. This CDR3 reads CASYRDMMNTEAFF. In DNA form, the CDR3 reads TGTGCCAGTTACCGGGACATGATGAACACTGAAGCTTTCTTT. The whole variable domain, filled in from reference TRBV2 and TRBJ1-1, reads EPEVTQTPSHQVTQMGQEVILRCVPISNHLYFYWYRQILGQKVEFLVSFYNNEISEKSEIFDDQFSVERPDGSNFTLKIRSTKLEDSAMYFCASYRDMMNTEAFFGQGTRLTVV.

This rearrangement joins TRBV23-1 to TRBJ1-5; 7 nucleotides line up with TRBD1. TRBV23-1 is an open reading frame whose function is uncertain. The CDR3 loop spans 15 amino acids. J gave up 6 bases and V 2 bases, and 7 bases lay outside the gene matches. The CDR3 is CASSQPDRVPQPQHF. For the CDR3, the DNA is TGCGCCAGCAGTCAACCTGACAGGGTTCCTCAGCCCCAGCATTTT.

The gene calls are TRBV27 and TRBJ2-3, with D uncertain. The CDR3 spans 13 residues. In germline, CDR1 is MNHEY, CDR2 SMNVEV (reference sequence). The V and J ends lost 5 bases and 2 bases respectively, with 8 bases between them. The CDR3 loop is CASSGRLTDTQYF. In DNA form, the CDR3 reads TGTGCCAGCAGTGGAAGACTCACAGATACGCAGTATTTT.

This rearrangement joins TRBV19 to TRBJ1-5; 8 bases align to TRBD1. J gave up 6 bases and V 1 base, and 8 bases lay outside the gene matches. This CDR3 region has 16 residues. Germline values: CDR1 LNHDA, CDR2 SQIVND (reference sequence). CDR3 DNA sequence: TGTGCCAGTAGTATAGTCGTTGGACAGGGAGGTCAGCCCCAGCATTTT. Its translation: CASSIVVGQGGQPQHF.

The chain combines TRBV2 with TRBJ1-5; D might be TRBD1 (6 bases). The CDR3 extends over 16 amino acids. V was trimmed by 6 bases and J by 4 bases, leaving 19 bases between them. Germline CDR1 SNHLY, CDR2 FYNNEI. The CDR3 nucleotides are TGTGCCAGCAGCGCAAGATCAGGGGCCCCGAATCAGCCCCAGCATTTT. This gives the protein CASSARSGAPNQPQHF.

This clone has only one observation. The gene calls are TRBV13 and TRBJ2-1, with 9 bases lining up with TRBD2. Trimming took 5 bases from V and 5 from J; bases not matched to a gene: 13. From germline, CDR1 is PRHDT and CDR2 FYEKMQ (reference sequence). The CDR3 loop spans 17 amino acids. The CDR3 DNA reads TGTGCCAGCAGCCTTTATAGCGGGGGAGCCATGGACAATGAGCAGTTCTTC. Translated: CASSLYSGGAMDNEQFF.

This chain uses TRBV7-9 with TRBJ2-1, with 7 bases identical to TRBD1. The germline V gene has CDR1 SEHNR and CDR2 FQNEAQ (reference sequence). With V trimmed by 5 bases and J by 7 bases, 5 bases remained unmatched. The CDR3 extends over 13 amino acids. The DNA for the CDR3 is TGTGCCAGCAGCATGGGACAGCGGAATGAGCAGTTCTTC. Translated, it gives CASSMGQRNEQFF.

The V call is TRBV7-9, the J call TRBJ2-7, with D perhaps TRBD1 (6 bases). In germline, CDR1 is SEHNR, CDR2 FQNEAQ (reference sequence). Trimming shortened V by 5 bases and J by 2 bases, and 10 bases separated the two germline ends. CDR3 length equals 13 residues. Here the CDR3 reads CASSLRTAYEQYF. CDR3 DNA: TGTGCCAGCAGCCTAAGGACAGCCTACGAGCAGTACTTC.

The CDR3 reads CASSLVPYEKLFF. DNA for the CDR3: TGTGCCAGCAGCTTAGTTCCGTATGAAAAACTGTTTTTT. The V call is TRBV7-2, the J call TRBJ1-4; D unresolved. The CDR3 is 13 residues long. The germline CDR1 and CDR2 sequences are SGHTA and FQGNSA. The V end was cut by 1 base, the J end by 6 bases, with 6 bases between.

The V and J genes are TRBV5-1 and TRBJ1-4, with unresolved D. Between the trimmed V and J ends, which lost 0 bases and 5 bases, there was a span of 11 bases. Germline assignment: CDR1 SGHRS and CDR2 YFSETQ. This CDR3 comprises 15 residues. CDR3 bases: TGCGCCAGCAGCTTGGATCCAGGTAGAAATGAAAAACTGTTTTTT. Translated, it gives CASSLDPGRNEKLFF.

The chain employs TRBV28 and TRBJ2-2; 9 nucleotides align to TRBD2. Trimming took 2 bases from V and 1 from J; bases not matched to a gene: 2. The CDR3 consists of 16 residues. The germline gives CDR1 MDHEN, CDR2 SYDVKM. The CDR3: CASSLDSGRNTGELFF. The DNA for the CDR3 is TGTGCCAGCAGTTTAGATAGCGGGAGGAACACCGGGGAGCTGTTTTTT. The whole variable domain, filled in from reference TRBV28 and TRBJ2-2, reads DVKVTQSSRYLVKRTGEKVFLECVQDMDHENMFWYRQDPGLGLRLIYFSYDVKMKEKGDIPEGYSVSREKKERFSLILESASTNQTSMYLCASSLDSGRNTGELFFGEGSRLTVL.

The chain carries TRBV2 and TRBJ1-2; 7 bases map to TRBD1. The CDR3 consists of 12 residues. With V trimmed by 6 bases and J by 2 bases, 0 bases remained unmatched. In germline, CDR1 is SNHLY, CDR2 FYNNEI. The CDR3, as DNA: TGTGCCAGCAGGACAGGGAACTATGGCTACACCTTC. This translates into CASRTGNYGYTF.

The chain combines TRBV5-6 with TRBJ1-2; D is unclear. The CDR3 runs 13 residues. CDR1 and CDR2 from the germline V gene are SGHDT and YYEEEE. V was pared by 1 base and J by 4 bases, with 8 bases between. The CDR3 protein is CASSLLQSYGYTF. CDR3 bases: TGTGCCAGCAGCTTGTTACAGAGCTATGGCTACACCTTC.

V gene TRBV4-2 combines with J gene TRBJ2-1; possibly TRBD1 for D (6 bases). This CDR3 comprises 14 residues. Germline loops: CDR1 LGHNA, CDR2 YNFKEQ. V was clipped by 4 bases and J by 5 bases, with 12 bases between them. The CDR3 protein is CASSRGTRNNEQFF. CDR3 sequence (DNA): TGTGCCAGCAGCCGAGGGACAAGGAACAATGAGCAGTTCTTC.

The rearrangement joins TRBV29-1 to TRBJ1-5, with 10 bases lining up with TRBD1. The J segment lost 6 bases and the V segment lost 4 bases, leaving 12 bases of the junction unmatched. This CDR3 contains 16 residues. The germline gives CDR1 SQVTM, CDR2 ANQGSEA. CDR3 loop: CSVVLFGQGVGQPQHF. The CDR3 DNA follows: TGCAGCGTTGTGTTGTTTGGACAGGGGGTGGGTCAGCCCCAGCATTTT.

This clone was observed a single time. The J gene is TRBJ2-5, the V gene TRBV10-3; 9 bases map to TRBD1. Trimming at V came to 10 bases and at J to 5 bases, leaving 14 bases not matched to a gene. CDR1 ENHRY and CDR2 SYGVKD come from the germline V gene. The length of the CDR3 is 15 residues. The CDR3 sequence: CATSDGTGRGETQYF. As DNA, the CDR3 is TGTGCCACCAGCGACGGGACAGGGCGGGGGGAGACCCAGTACTTC.

The chain is built from TRBV5-4 and TRBJ1-2; 8 positions match TRBD1. The CDR3 runs 13 residues. Germline V gives CDR1 SGHNT, CDR2 YYREEE (reference sequence). The junction had 7 bases not matched to a gene; V was cut back by 5 bases and J by 7 bases. CDR3: CASSRAGGRGYTF. The CDR3 DNA follows: TGTGCCAGCAGTCGCGCAGGGGGCCGTGGCTACACCTTC.

This clone has only a few counts. V and J are TRBV30 and TRBJ1-1; TRBD1 aligns across 7 bases. Looked up from germline, CDR1 is GTSNPN and CDR2 is SVGIG (reference sequence). Trimming removed 0 bases from V and 7 bases from J; junction bases left unmatched: 8. CDR3 size: 14 residues. The CDR3 reads CAWSVGQGVFEAFF. As DNA, the CDR3 is TGTGCCTGGAGTGTAGGGCAGGGGGTCTTTGAAGCTTTCTTT.

The chain is built from TRBV27 and TRBJ2-1; TRBD1 might be the D (5 bases). The V gene lost 7 bases and the J gene lost 8 bases, with 21 bases spanning the gap. CDR3 size: 15 residues. In germline, CDR1 is MNHEY, CDR2 SMNVEV (reference sequence). CDR3 amino acids: CASTMTSRVSYEQFF. The CDR3 bases are TGTGCCAGCACCATGACGTCCAGGGTAAGCTATGAGCAGTTCTTC.